Sequencing of this T cell receptor beta chain was carried out in a study of T cells in tumors after PD-1 blockade. Study background: A subset received ongoing vismodegib 150 mg daily alongside anti-PD-1 therapy. Blood samples averaged 113,528 templates (range roughly 21,000-290,000) and approximately 35,000 unique clonotypes.

Worth noting for this clone: The antigen is not known.

Here immunoSEQ multiplex PCR was the method, and the copy in TCRdb shows in-frame clones only, minus some. The table shows approximately 47,000 clones, with 79% occurring only once. Broader study findings: Some novel exhausted tumor clones appeared in pre-treatment blood, suggesting peripheral recruitment.

The ends were cut back, 5 bases at V and 9 bases at J, with 11 bases in the middle. The CDR3 spans 12 residues. CDR1 SEHNR and CDR2 FQNEAQ come from the germline V gene (reference sequence). This clonotype was sampled from a human donor with advanced basal cell or squamous cell carcinoma (not recorded which). Here the sequenced sample was PBMCs, taken before anti-PD-1 therapy. The chain uses TRBV7-9 and TRBJ2-1; D may correspond to TRBD1 or TRBD2 (5 bases each). As DNA, the CDR3 is TGTGCCAGCAGCCTTGGGGGTTTTGAGCAGTTCTTC. Translation: CASSLGGFEQFF. Full variable domain (rest looked up from reference TRBV7-9 and TRBJ2-1): DTGVSQNPRHKITKRGQNVTFRCDPISEHNRLYWYRQTLGQGPEFLTYFQNEAQLEKSRLLSDRFSAERPKGSFSTLEIQRTEQGDSAMYLCASSLGGFEQFFGPGTRLTVL.